This is a list of T cell receptor beta chains from one sample in a study of kidney transplant recipient with SARS-CoV-2 infection. TCRdb reanalysed the reads using MiXCR and keeps one entry per CDR3 protein. The sample consists of 250,000 or so distinct CDR3 sequences, around 30% of them appearing once. The sequencing here drew on a blood sample, taken at baseline and between days 110 and 120 from a kidney transplant recipient. The receptors derive from a male patient younger than 45 who had COVID-19 and was a kidney transplant recipient. Part of the T cells may come from the graft donor. The CDR3 runs from the conserved cysteine through the conserved F or W. D genes are given only for firm matches. Expanded clones are given a class, and other clones once, few, many or no size at all.

TRBV3-1	14	-	many	TRBJ1-6	CASSQEDGDSPLHF	TGTGCCAGCAGCCAGGAGGACGGCGATTCACCCCTCCACTTT
TRBV10-3	16	-	many	TRBJ1-2	CAISESILTGHYGYTF	TGTGCCATCAGTGAGTCGATCTTGACAGGACACTATGGCTACACCTTC
TRBV7-6	13	-	many	TRBJ2-7	CASSPRGRYEQYF	TGTGCCAGCAGCCCCAGGGGCCGCTACGAGCAGTACTTC
TRBV5-3	16	-	many	TRBJ1-2	CARVIAVVRKTYGYTF	TGTGCCAGAGTAATTGCAGTGGTGAGAAAGACCTATGGCTACACCTTC
TRBV9	15	TRBD2	many	TRBJ2-1	CASSVVTSGHNEQFF	TGTGCCAGCAGCGTAGTGACTAGCGGCCACAATGAGCAGTTCTTC
TRBV8-2	16	-	many	TRBJ1-2	CGSKVSDSRKTYGYTF	TGTGGCAGTAAGGTCTCTGATAGCCGAAAGACCTATGGCTACACCTTC
TRBV20-1	16	TRBD2	many	TRBJ2-7	CSAPFTGTSASYEQYF	TGCAGTGCTCCTTTTACCGGGACTAGCGCATCCTACGAGCAGTACTTC
TRBV3-1	17	TRBD2	many	TRBJ2-7	CASSQDPGGRAFGEQYF	TGTGCCAGCAGCCAAGATCCCGGGGGGAGGGCCTTTGGCGAGCAGTACTTC
TRBV12-5	14	-	many	TRBJ1-1	CASGHRERGTEAFF	TGTGCTAGTGGCCACAGGGAGAGGGGTACTGAAGCTTTCTTT
TRBV30	15	TRBD1	many	TRBJ1-2	CAWSSGTGGRFGYTF	TGTGCCTGGTCCTCCGGGACAGGGGGCCGATTTGGCTACACCTTC
TRBV11-3	17	-	many	TRBJ1-2	CASSVESDLGKTYGYTF	TGTGCCAGCAGCGTGGAGAGCGATCTCGGAAAGACCTATGGCTACACCTTC
TRBV7-7	17	-	many	TRBJ1-2	CASSISSKCRKTYGYTF	TGTGCCAGCAGCATAAGCTCTAAGTGCCGAAAGACCTATGGCTATACCTTC
TRBV18	13	-	many	TRBJ2-3	CASSPRDFDTQYF	TGTGCCAGCTCACCTAGGGACTTTGATACGCAGTATTTT
TRBV10-2	15	-	-	TRBJ2-3	CASSGVERGTDTQYF	TGCGCCAGCAGTGGAGTTGAGAGGGGCACAGATACGCAGTATTTT
TRBV6-1	17	-	many	TRBJ1-2	CASSSLVSMRKTYGYTF	TGTGCCAGCAGTAGCCTCGTCTCTATGCGAAAGACCTATGGCTACACCTTC
TRBV7-6	14	-	many	TRBJ2-7	CASSLGALGYEQYF	TGTGCCAGCAGCTTAGGCGCACTCGGCTACGAGCAGTACTTC
TRBV24-1	16	-	-	TRBJ2-6	CTTSDYRESGANVLTF	TGTACCACCAGTGATTATCGGGAATCTGGGGCCAACGTCCTGACTTTC
TRBV16	17	-	many	TRBJ1-2	CASSPLQVVRKTYGYTF	TGTGCCAGCAGCCCCTTACAGGTCGTTAGAAAGACCTATGGCTACACCTTC
TRBV4-1	14	-	many	TRBJ1-1	CASRATVGDTEAFF	TGCGCCAGCAGGGCGACGGTGGGGGACACTGAAGCTTTCTTT
TRBV28	15	-	many	TRBJ1-1	CASSLETRMNTEAFF	TGTGCCAGCAGTTTAGAGACAAGGATGAACACTGAAGCTTTCTTT
TRBV30	14	TRBD1	-	TRBJ2-5	CAWRAGTGLETQYF	TGTGCCTGGAGAGCCGGGACAGGGTTAGAGACCCAGTACTTC
TRBV5-1	12	-	-	TRBJ1-3	CASSPWGNTIYF	TGCGCCAGCAGCCCCTGGGGAAACACCATATATTTT
TRBV15	17	-	many	TRBJ1-2	CATSMRKRCGKTYGYTF	TGTGCCACCAGCATGCGTAAAAGGTGTGGAAAGACCTATGGCTACACCTTC
TRBV10-2	14	TRBD1	many	TRBJ1-5	CASSEPEQGQPQHF	TGCGCCAGCAGTGAGCCGGAACAGGGGCAGCCCCAGCATTTT
TRBV11-3	17	-	-	TRBJ1-2	CASSRDSGLGKTYGYTF	TGTGCCAGCAGCCGCGATTCCGGTCTCGGAAAGACCTATGGCTACACCTTC
TRBV19	14	TRBD1	-	TRBJ2-5	CASNRGWDQGTQYF	TGTGCCAGTAACAGGGGATGGGACCAAGGGACCCAGTACTTC
TRBV6-5	14	-	many	TRBJ2-2	CASSHKGGTGELFF	TGTGCCAGCAGTCACAAGGGGGGGACCGGGGAGCTGTTTTTT
TRBV28	12	-	many	TRBJ2-7	CASSGINYEQYF	TGTGCCAGCAGCGGAATTAACTACGAGCAGTACTTC
TRBV27	14	-	many	TRBJ2-3	CASSLSASADTQYF	TGTGCCAGCAGTTTATCGGCTAGTGCAGATACGCAGTATTTT
TRBV4-2	16	-	many	TRBJ2-2	CASSQELRANTGELFF	TGTGCCAGCAGCCAAGAGTTGCGGGCGAACACCGGGGAGCTGTTTTTT
TRBV5-3	16	-	many	TRBJ1-2	CARYPRVVRKTYGYTF	TGTGCCAGATATCCCAGAGTGGTGAGAAAGACCTATGGCTACACCTTC
TRBV20-1	15	TRBD1	-	TRBJ2-4	CSARARDRRGNIQYF	TGCAGTGCTAGAGCCAGGGACAGACGAGGGAACATTCAGTACTTC
TRBV3-1	17	-	many	TRBJ1-2	CASSTRSTLRKTYGYTF	TGTGCCAGCAGCACTAGAAGCACCCTTCGAAAGACCTATGGCTACACCTTC
TRBV6-2/TRBV6-3	14	TRBD1	-	TRBJ1-1	CASMPDRANTEAFF	TGTGCCAGCATGCCAGACAGGGCGAACACTGAAGCTTTCTTT
TRBV5-1	16	TRBD2	many	TRBJ2-7	CASSPLKTSDFYEQYF	TGCGCCAGCAGCCCCCTGAAGACTAGCGACTTCTACGAGCAGTACTTC
TRBV5-8	16	-	many	TRBJ1-2	CASRNHHPRKTYGYTF	TGTGCCAGCCGAAATCATCATCCACGAAAGACCTATGGCTACACCTTC
TRBV20-1	11	-	few	TRBJ2-3	CSARDPLTLYF	TGCAGTGCTAGAGATCCTCTGACTCTCTATTTT
TRBV25-1	17	-	-	TRBJ1-2	CASSVTPEPGKTYGYTF	TGTGCCAGCAGTGTTACTCCAGAACCGGGAAAGACCTATGGCTACACCTTC
TRBV3-1	17	-	many	TRBJ1-1	CASSGANPISIRTEAFF	TGTGCCAGCAGCGGTGCAAATCCCATTTCAATTCGCACTGAAGCTTTCTTT
TRBV30	11	-	many	TRBJ2-5	CAWSVGETQYF	TGTGCCTGGAGTGTAGGGGAGACCCAGTACTTC
TRBV20-1	14	-	many	TRBJ2-7	CSARGQGYAYEQYF	TGCAGTGCCCGGGGGCAGGGCTACGCCTACGAGCAGTACTTC
TRBV28	18	TRBD2	few	TRBJ2-3	CASSPLPEGGTFTDTQYF	TGTGCCAGCAGTCCCCTACCCGAGGGAGGGACTTTCACAGATACGCAGTATTTT
TRBV3-1	18	-	many	TRBJ2-2	CASSELCPISGLTGELFF	TGTGCCAGCAGCGAGCTGTGTCCCATTTCAGGCTTGACCGGGGAGCTGTTTTTT
TRBV3-1	17	-	-	TRBJ2-5	CASSKRSPISFSETQYF	TGTGCCAGCAGCAAGAGATCTCCCATTTCTTTCTCTGAGACCCAGTACTTC
TRBV7-2	13	-	-	TRBJ2-1	CASSLNRYNEQFF	TGTGCCAGCAGCTTAAACAGATACAATGAGCAGTTCTTC
TRBV5-1	14	-	many	TRBJ1-1	CASNTGSANTEAFF	TGCGCCAGCAACACAGGGAGCGCGAACACTGAAGCTTTCTTT
TRBV3-1	14	-	-	TRBJ1-1	CASSQKGPGAEAFF	TGTGCCAGCAGCCAGAAGGGGCCTGGAGCTGAAGCTTTCTTT
TRBV6-8	17	-	-	TRBJ1-2	CVSSPALRSRKTYGYTF	TGTGTCAGCAGTCCGGCACTACGCTCTAGGAAGACCTATGGCTACACCTTC
TRBV2	16	-	many	TRBJ2-5	CASSDGASGVQETQYF	TGTGCCAGCAGTGACGGAGCTTCGGGGGTCCAAGAGACCCAGTACTTC
TRBV18	14	TRBD2	many	TRBJ2-7	CASSQTSGTYEQYF	TGTGCCAGCTCACAGACTAGCGGGACCTACGAGCAGTACTTC
TRBV7-3	14	-	many	TRBJ2-1	CASSSNGPGFEQFF	TGTGCCAGCAGCTCTAACGGACCGGGCTTCGAGCAGTTCTTC